Below, one TCR beta chain is given with its context. Its antigen is unknown. RNA extraction was followed by reverse transcription into cDNA, which acted as the sequencing template. TCRdb's copy holds only in-frame clones and misses some; the assay was immunoSEQ multiplex PCR. The sample has roughly 250,000 clones; under 80% are singletons. These data belong to a study of CD8+ T cells in alopecia areata. As for the study in general: Those treated were given oral tofacitinib at 5 to 10 mg twice daily.

Sorting of PBMCs yielded the CD4+ and CD8+ T cells. Findings and limits, study-wide: Compared with normal scalp, lesional scalp had higher clonality and more expanded CD8+ clones.

Losses at the gene ends were 2 bases for V and 5 bases for J; bases not matched to a gene: 11. The germline V gene has CDR1 SQVTM and CDR2 ANQGSEA. The CDR3 spans 16 residues. The gene calls are TRBV29-1 and TRBJ2-3, with 9 bases lining up with TRBD1. Sequencing was performed on CD4+ T cells sorted from blood, taken at week 0. The origin of this receptor is a human donor with alopecia areata. CDR3 residues: CSVETLGQGIIDTQYF. The DNA for the CDR3 is TGCAGCGTTGAAACCCTGGGACAGGGCATAATAGATACGCAGTATTTT.